This is a list of T cell receptor beta chains from one sample in a study of T cell repertoires in cytomegalovirus infection. One entry per CDR3 protein, called by TCRdb with MiXCR from the reads. The top ten hold less than 15% of the sample, which has more than 400,000 distinct CDR3 sequences, 26% seen once. The specimen sequenced was PBMCs. These receptors all stem from a human donor in good health (CMV status not recorded). Some clones in this sample may be carry-over from other donors' samples. Each CDR3 is given with its conserved first and last residue. The order of the fields is J gene, D gene, clone size, V gene, CDR3 protein, CDR3 DNA. D genes are given only for firm matches. Size tells how often a clone was seen (once, few, many) or the class of an expanded clone, and some rows leave it out.

TRBJ2-7 TRBD2 - TRBV28 CASSPPGLVEAGREQYF TGTGCCAGCAGTCCTCCGGGACTAGTCGAGGCAGGTAGAGAGCAGTACTTC
TRBJ2-2 - many TRBV12-3/TRBV12-4 CASSKTTGRPSWSTGELFF TGTGCCAGCAGTAAAACAACGGGCCGACCAAGTTGGTCCACCGGGGAGCTGTTTTTT
TRBJ2-5 - few TRBV11-2 CASSRSNVEAETQYF TGTGCCAGCAGCCGCTCGAACGTGGAGGCAGAGACCCAGTACTTC
TRBJ2-2 - - TRBV6-2/TRBV6-3 CASSYSTRSELFF TGTGCCAGCAGTTACTCGACTCGGTCGGAGCTGTTTTTT
TRBJ2-1 TRBD2 few TRBV28 CASSLFPLRAGVPNEQFF TGTGCCAGCAGTTTATTCCCCCTAAGAGCGGGAGTCCCTAATGAGCAGTTCTTC
TRBJ1-5 - few TRBV7-6 CASSLQSDQPQHF TGTGCCAGCAGCTTACAGTCCGATCAGCCCCAGCATTTT
TRBJ2-1 TRBD2 - TRBV6-1 CASSTLAGGNEQFF TGTGCCAGCAGCACACTAGCGGGAGGTAATGAGCAGTTCTTC
TRBJ2-2 - few TRBV15 CATSRDHADWMNTGELFF TGTGCCACCAGCAGAGACCATGCGGACTGGATGAACACCGGGGAGCTGTTTTTT
TRBJ1-3 - few TRBV12-3/TRBV12-4 CASSLKTLGIYF TGTGCCAGCAGTTTAAAGACATTGGGGATATATTTT
TRBJ1-1 - many TRBV6-5 CASSYRQENTEAFF TGTGCCAGCAGTTATCGACAGGAGAACACTGAAGCTTTCTTT
TRBJ2-7 - few TRBV6-5 CASSYTNGRGSGYEQYF TGTGCCAGCAGTTACACCAATGGCAGGGGCAGCGGGTACGAGCAGTACTTC
TRBJ1-1 - - TRBV28 CASTRHETGYTEAFF TGTGCCAGCACCAGGCACGAGACAGGATACACTGAAGCTTTCTTT
TRBJ1-2 - - TRBV7-3 CASSLAATYGYTF TGTGCCAGCAGCTTAGCCGCAACCTATGGCTACACCTTC
TRBJ2-1 - few TRBV7-9 CASSPFSMAGYNEQFF TGTGCCAGCAGCCCATTCTCCATGGCCGGCTACAATGAGCAGTTCTTC
TRBJ2-2 TRBD2 - TRBV10-3 CAIRESGGPWTGELFF TGTGCCATCAGAGAATCGGGAGGGCCGTGGACCGGGGAGCTGTTTTTT
TRBJ2-3 TRBD2 many TRBV7-2 CASSLALTSGRAHQYF TGTGCCAGCAGCTTAGCGTTGACTAGCGGGAGGGCCCACCAGTATTTT
TRBJ2-3 - - TRBV19 CASSMGLARGRDTQYF TGTGCCAGTAGTATGGGACTCGCGAGGGGCAGAGATACGCAGTATTTT
TRBJ1-2 TRBD1 - TRBV19 CASSIGQGYGYTF TGTGCCAGTAGTATAGGACAGGGATATGGCTACACCTTC
TRBJ2-1 TRBD2 few TRBV14 CASSPAGGSVKFF TGTGCCAGCAGCCCTGCGGGCGGGAGCGTCAAGTTCTTC
TRBJ2-7 TRBD2 few TRBV11-1 CASSPQAGGPSYEQYF TGTGCCAGCAGCCCCCAAGCGGGAGGACCTTCCTACGAGCAGTACTTC
TRBJ1-1 TRBD1 few TRBV6-1 CASSPTGILNTEAFF TGTGCCAGCAGTCCGACAGGGATCTTGAACACTGAAGCTTTCTTT
TRBJ2-5 - - TRBV28 CASRESGTLQETQYF TGTGCCAGCAGAGAGAGCGGAACCCTCCAAGAGACCCAGTACTTC
TRBJ2-3 TRBD2 - TRBV5-1 CASSELAALKDTQYF TGCGCCAGCAGCGAACTAGCGGCCTTAAAAGATACGCAGTATTTT
TRBJ1-2 - few TRBV24-1 CATSDFRTGKGYTF TGTGCCACCAGTGATTTTCGGACGGGGAAAGGCTACACCTTC
TRBJ1-5 - many TRBV7-2 CASSPPGQGRGQPQHF TGTGCCAGCAGCCCTCCCGGGCAGGGTAGGGGTCAGCCCCAGCATTTT